Only a few counts were recorded for the clone carrying this T cell receptor beta chain. This CDR3 is 17 amino acids long. V gave up 4 bases and J gave up 0 bases; unmatched junction bases: 8. The germline CDR1 and CDR2 sequences are LGHDT and YNNKEL (reference sequence). The data are from a study of regulatory T cells in long-lasting Graves disease. HTBI primers from iRepertoire and Arm-PCR of CDR3 regions yielded the TCR beta libraries. TCRdb re-called the multiplex PCR reads with MiXCR, one entry per CDR3 protein. Seen here are some 500,000 distinct CDR3 sequences, approximately 13% observed once, and the top ten hold 8% to 10%. Stated time point: newly diagnosed GD, antithyroid drugs for less than 3 months. PBMCs were the source of the RNA used for TCR sequencing. These data were likewise used in another study, on T cells in Graves' hyperthyroidism and ophthalmopathy. That publication notes: The hyperthyroidism patients had all been newly diagnosed, and their disease duration was under 2 months. Their ages ranged from 18 to 65 years. Any patient presenting with uncontrolled infection, other autoimmune disease, pregnancy or lactation was left out. The HTBI primer set served for first-round RT-PCR of the TCR CDR3.

This clonotype was obtained from a man younger than 40 with Graves disease. The chain carries TRBV3-1 and TRBJ2-5; 10 bases line up with TRBD2. Sequenced material: peripheral blood mononuclear cells (PBMCs), taken at new diagnosis, from a patient treated with antithyroid drugs. The CDR3 loop is CASSRKLAGQYQETQYF. Written as DNA, the CDR3 is TGTGCCAGCAGCCGGAAACTAGCGGGACAGTACCAAGAGACCCAGTACTTC.